Below, 22 T cell receptor beta chains from the same sample are listed, as sequenced in a study of breast tumors, draining lymph nodes, adjacent tissues. MiXCR, run by TCRdb on the multiplex PCR reads, gives a single entry per CDR3 protein. There are roughly 110,000 distinct CDR3 sequences in the sample; about 29% occur only once, and approximately 5.3% lies in the top ten. Axillary draining lymph nodes of breast cancer patients supplied the node samples. The sample consisted of axillary lymph node tissue. The receptors derive from a female donor with breast cancer. Some clones in this sample may be carry-over from other donors' samples.

This clonotype was detected ten times or more. The V call is TRBV11-3, the J call TRBJ2-7; TRBD1 matches at 8 bases. The CDR3 extends over 22 amino acids. Germline values: CDR1 SGHNT, CDR2 YENEEA. The V gene end was trimmed by 1 base and the J gene end by 6 bases; junction bases not matched to a gene: 29. For the CDR3, the DNA is TGTGCCAGCAGCTTAGTTAGTGGGGACAGGTGTCAATTCAATCCCCGATCGGGCGAGCAGTACTTC. Residues: CASSLVSGDRCQFNPRSGEQYF.

The table lists this clonotype with many counts. V and J are TRBV13 and TRBJ1-2; D possibly corresponds to TRBD1 (5 bases). The V end was cut by 1 base, the J end by 8 bases, with 14 bases between. Germline V lookup: CDR1 PRHDT, CDR2 FYEKMQ (reference sequence). This CDR3 is built from 14 residues. CDR3 DNA sequence: TGTGCCAGCAGCTTAGAGCGGGGGGTACGGGGCTACACCTTC. It specifies CASSLERGVRGYTF.

In its sample, this clonotype was seen many times. The chain combines TRBV20-1 with TRBJ2-5, with D tentatively TRBD2 (7 bases). The CDR3 runs 18 residues. Germline V gives CDR1 DFQATT, CDR2 SNEGSKA (reference sequence). V shed 1 base and J shed 2 bases, with 23 bases lying between them. Here the CDR3 DNA reads TGCAGTGCTAGAGTCCTAGCGGCAACCCTAGGGGGTCAAGAGACCCAGTACTTC. Translating it yields CSARVLAATLGGQETQYF.

This clonotype has ten or more counts. The rearrangement uses TRBV14 and TRBJ2-1, with D perhaps matching TRBD2 (6 bases). This CDR3 has 19 residues. Trimming removed 0 bases from V and 4 bases from J, with 22 bases in between. Germline V gives CDR1 SGHDN, CDR2 FVKESK. The CDR3 coding sequence is TGTGCCAGCAGCCAAGACGTTCGACTTTCGGGACTTAATTACAATGAGCAGTTCTTC. Amino acid sequence: CASSQDVRLSGLNYNEQFF. Based on the CDR3 plus reference TRBV14 and TRBJ2-1, the full variable domain is EAGVTQFPSHSVIEKGQTVTLRCDPISGHDNLYWYRRVMGKEIKFLLHFVKESKQDESGMPNNRFLAERTGGTYSTLKVQPAELEDSGVYFCASSQDVRLSGLNYNEQFFGPGTRLTVL.

There are many counts of this clonotype. This chain uses TRBV7-8 with TRBJ1-2; D is ambiguous. The CDR3 is 11 amino acids. Germline CDR1 SGHVS, CDR2 FQNEAQ. The germline V and J ends were trimmed by 5 bases and 4 bases, with 5 bases remaining between them. CDR3 DNA sequence: TGTGCCAGCAGCCACAGCTATGGCTACACCTTC. Protein product: CASSHSYGYTF.

This clonotype was observed many times. A single base separates this from a much larger clone, so it may be a read error. The chain employs TRBV20-1 and TRBJ2-1; D not resolved. The CDR3 contains 14 residues. The germline V gene encodes CDR1 DFQATT and CDR2 SNEGSKA (reference sequence). This CDR3 is CSASSSAKYTEQFF. CDR3 coding DNA: TGCAGTGCTAGTTCCAGCGCAAAATACACTGAGCAGTTCTTC.

The table lists this clonotype with many counts. One junction end disagrees with the germline gene, perhaps due to a read error. The rearrangement links TRBV6-5 to TRBJ1-2; tentative D call: TRBD1 (5 bases). Germline V CDR1 and CDR2: MNHEY, SVGAGI. The CDR3 extends over 14 amino acids. The CDR3 reads CASSHSDSNGGYTF. CDR3 sequence (DNA): TGTGCCAGCAGTCACTCAGACAGTAATGGAGGCTACACCTTC.

This rearrangement joins TRBV5-6 to TRBJ1-1; D is ambiguous. This CDR3 has 13 residues. V was trimmed by 6 bases and J by 1 base, leaving 10 bases between them. CDR1 and CDR2 (germline): SGHDT, YYEEEE. CDR3 region: CASIRFGNTEAFF. CDR3 bases: TGTGCCAGCATTCGGTTCGGGAACACTGAAGCTTTCTTT. Looking up the rest from reference TRBV5-6 and TRBJ1-1 gives the full variable domain: DAGVTQSPTHLIKTRGQQVTLRCSPKSGHDTVSWYQQALGQGPQFIFQYYEEEERQRGNFPDRFSGHQFPNYSSELNVNALLLGDSALYLCASIRFGNTEAFFGQGTRLTVV.

The rearrangement links TRBV2 to TRBJ2-7; TRBD1 is a possible D gene (5 bases). The length of the CDR3 is 14 residues. The germline gives CDR1 SNHLY, CDR2 FYNNEI. V lost 6 bases to trimming and J lost 4 bases, with 16 bases between them. The CDR3 region has the DNA TGTGCCAGCAGCACCCCGGACAAACTGTACGAGCAGTACTTC. This codes for CASSTPDKLYEQYF.

This clonotype has a count of ten or more. The rearrangement uses TRBV20-1 and TRBJ1-2; D perhaps matches TRBD1 (5 bases). CDR3 size: 14 residues. Per the germline V gene, CDR1 is DFQATT and CDR2 is SNEGSKA (reference sequence). Trimming left V 6 bases short and J 4 bases short, with 18 bases between. The chain's CDR3 is CSARDPGPSYGYTF. The CDR3 region has the DNA TGCAGTGCGCGGGACCCGGGACCCTCCTATGGCTACACCTTC.

The chain joins TRBV6-1 to TRBJ1-1, with TRBD1 as a possible D gene (6 bases). This CDR3 spans 15 amino acids. Per the germline V gene, CDR1 is MNHNS and CDR2 is SASEGT. Trimming took 7 bases from V and 5 from J, leaving 20 bases between them. The CDR3 loop is CASNPGALTWTEAFF. Here the CDR3 DNA reads TGTGCCAGCAATCCGGGGGCATTGACCTGGACTGAAGCTTTCTTT.

The V and J genes are TRBV9 and TRBJ2-7, with TRBD2 identical over 12 bases. Germline trimming cut 0 bases from V and 6 bases from J; bases unmatched to any gene: 16. Per germline, CDR1 SGDLS and CDR2 YYNGEE. This CDR3 region has 19 residues. CDR3 amino acids: CASSVVRLWASGGAVEQYF. The CDR3, as DNA: TGTGCCAGCAGCGTAGTCAGATTGTGGGCTAGCGGGGGGGCTGTCGAGCAGTACTTC.

The V call is TRBV11-2, the J call TRBJ1-4; 10 bases map to TRBD1. CDR1 is SGHAT and CDR2 is FQNNGV in the germline V gene. J was trimmed by 6 bases and V by 3 bases; bases with no gene match: 4. This CDR3 is built from 15 residues. Here the CDR3 DNA reads TGTGCCAGCAGCTTCAGACAGGGGGCGCATGAAAAACTGTTTTTT. Encoded protein: CASSFRQGAHEKLFF.

In its sample, this clonotype was seen many times. The J gene is TRBJ1-5, the V gene TRBV7-9; 8 positions match TRBD1. Germline trimming cut 1 base from V and 2 bases from J; bases unmatched to any gene: 7. The CDR3 is 17 residues long. The germline V gene has CDR1 SEHNR and CDR2 FQNEAQ (reference sequence). The CDR3 DNA sequence: TGTGCCAGCAGCTTAGGGGTTGAGACAGGGGGCAATCAGCCCCAGCATTTT. Translating it yields CASSLGVETGGNQPQHF.

This clonotype was detected ten times or more. The chain uses TRBV19 and TRBJ2-2; TRBD2 agrees at 14 bases. The CDR3 sequence is 20 residues long. Germline assignment: CDR1 LNHDA and CDR2 SQIVND (reference sequence). V lost 6 bases and J lost 0; bases outside the gene matches: 12. The DNA for the CDR3 is TGTGCCAGTAGGCCGGGACTAGCGGGAGTTATCGACGCGAACACCGGGGAGCTGTTTTTT. Translated, it gives CASRPGLAGVIDANTGELFF.

The V gene is TRBV7-9, the J gene TRBJ1-4, with 9 bases lining up with TRBD1. CDR1 is SEHNR and CDR2 is FQNEAQ in the germline V gene (reference sequence). The CDR3 sequence is 14 residues long. V trimming: 5 bases; J trimming: 14 bases; junction bases outside the gene matches: 12. The CDR3 region is CASSERDRAEDLFF. The CDR3 DNA reads as TGTGCCAGCAGCGAGCGGGACAGGGCTGAAGACCTGTTTTTT. The full variable domain, completed using reference TRBV7-9 and TRBJ1-4, is DTGVSQNPRHKITKRGQNVTFRCDPISEHNRLYWYRQTLGQGPEFLTYFQNEAQLEKSRLLSDRFSAERPKGSFSTLEIQRTEQGDSAMYLCASSERDRAEDLFFGSGTQLSVL.

About this clonotype: This is likely a read error, given that the CDR3 carries no conserved phenylalanine or tryptophan at its end. The chain carries TRBV14 and TRBJ2-7; TRBD1 aligns across 9 bases. CDR1 is SGHDN, CDR2 FVKESK, per germline. This CDR3 comprises 13 residues. J was trimmed by 2 bases and V by 4 bases; bases with no gene match: 0. The CDR3: CASSRDRAYEQYS. In DNA, the CDR3 is TGTGCCAGCAGCCGGGACAGGGCCTACGAGCAGTACTCC.

Ten or more counts support this clonotype. CDR3 sequence reads: CSVEAPGVAGANVLTF. The CDR3 DNA is TGCAGCGTTGAAGCCCCCGGGGTGGCTGGGGCCAACGTCCTGACTTTC. This chain joins TRBV29-1 and TRBJ2-6, with D possibly being TRBD2 (5 bases). The CDR3 sequence is 16 residues long. Trimming cost V 1 base and J 2 bases, with 12 bases left between them. Germline V gives CDR1 SQVTM, CDR2 ANQGSEA.

This clonotype was seen many times. V gene TRBV6-5 combines with J gene TRBJ1-2; D gene ambiguous. The CDR3 runs 16 residues. Germline V gene sequence: CDR1 MNHEY, CDR2 SVGAGI. V was shortened by 1 base and J by 0 bases, with 12 bases between the two germline ends. The CDR3 bases are TGTGCCAGCAGTTACTTCGTGCGATTAGCTAACTATGGCTACACCTTC. Protein product: CASSYFVRLANYGYTF.

Note on this clonotype: At one end the junction does not follow the germline gene, possibly because of a read error. V gene TRBV15 combines with J gene TRBJ2-1; no clear D. The germline V gene encodes CDR1 LNHNV and CDR2 YYDKDF (reference sequence). This CDR3 has 17 residues. Written as DNA, the CDR3 is TGTGCCACCAGCAGAGATAAACGACTGGGCCCTTACGATGAGCAGTTCTTT. Translated, it gives CATSRDKRLGPYDEQFF.

V and J are TRBV5-1 and TRBJ1-1; TRBD1 might be the D (6 bases). The V end was cut by 3 bases, the J end by 5 bases, with 14 bases between. Germline CDR1 SGHRS, CDR2 YFSETQ. This CDR3 comprises 14 residues. The chain's CDR3 is CASSYSQGLTEAFF. DNA of the CDR3: TGCGCCAGCAGCTACTCTCAGGGGCTGACTGAAGCTTTCTTT.

The V and J genes are TRBV7-6 and TRBJ1-5, with 9 bases lining up with TRBD1. The length of the CDR3 is 16 residues. V was pared by 5 bases and J by 2 bases, with 7 bases of the junction left unmatched. The germline V gene encodes CDR1 SGHVS and CDR2 FNYEAQ. The CDR3 here is CASSRTGEIRNQPQHF. In DNA, the CDR3 is TGTGCCAGCAGCCGGACAGGGGAGATCCGCAATCAGCCCCAGCATTTT. The whole variable domain, filled in from reference TRBV7-6 and TRBJ1-5, reads GAGVSQSPRYKVTKRGQDVALRCDPISGHVSLYWYRQALGQGPEFLTYFNYEAQQDKSGLPNDRFSAERPEGSISTLTIQRTEQRDSAMYRCASSRTGEIRNQPQHFGDGTRLSIL.